This TCR beta chain was captured by sequencing in a study of blood T cells in healthy people across ages. The use of a sample-barcoded 5' primer and a J-beta primer mix characterized a second PCR of roughly 6 to 11 cycles. Each CDR3 protein gets one entry after TCRdb re-called the 5' RACE reads with MiXCR. This sample has hundreds of thousands of distinct CDR3 sequences, with under 35% found just once. Isolated PBMCs totaled at least 6 million in each sample. Findings and limits, study-wide: Comparison with aged donors showed that long-lived donors had more naive CD4+ cells and higher diversity.

The length of the CDR3 is 14 residues. J gave up 0 bases and V 7 bases, and 4 bases lay outside the gene matches. In its sample, this clonotype was seen many times. The antigen remains unidentified. This receptor was obtained from a woman aged 80 or over in good health. The source material was blood. This sequence joins TRBV12-3 or TRBV12-4 and TRBJ1-2; 8 bases align to TRBD1. CDR3 sequence reads: CASTQTGANYGYTF. The CDR3 coding sequence is TGTGCCAGCACCCAGACAGGGGCTAACTATGGCTACACCTTC.